This T cell receptor (beta chain) was observed in a study of cytomegalovirus exposure and HLA in healthy donors. Findings and caveats of the study: In the roughly 120 validation repertoires, a later analysis found that first-cohort TCR clusters tended to co-occur. According to the study, roughly 160 TCR beta chains were cytomegalovirus-associated. A classifier reportedly called cytomegalovirus status with high sensitivity and specificity.

Repertoires were generated with immunoSEQ multiplex PCR, while TCRdb's copy carries only in-frame clones and drops some. The table includes 100,000 to 150,000 clones, over 85% detected once. Germline-derived CDR1 and CDR2 are KGHSH and LQKENI. This CDR3 spans 14 amino acids. V lost 3 bases and J lost 8; bases outside the gene matches: 3. Donors came from a validation cohort of approximately 110 subjects, distinct from the first 666-subject cohort. To note about this clone: The antigen is undetermined.

The chain recombines TRBV18 with TRBJ2-1, with 11 bases identical to TRBD1. This clonotype was sampled from a woman under 30 in good health and CMV-seronegative. The specimen was PBMCs. This CDR3 reads CASSPGQGVDEQFF. The CDR3 coding sequence is TGTGCCAGCTCACCGGGACAGGGGGTAGATGAGCAGTTCTTC.